The 18 T cell receptor beta chains reported below all come from one sample, sequenced in a study of T cell responses to AZD1222 COVID-19 vaccine. Profiling relied on immunoSEQ multiplex PCR, and the TCRdb table lists in-frame clones only, not all of them. The sample holds almost 70,000 clones, 70% to 90% seen once. Source: peripheral blood, taken 28 days after the second AZD1222 dose. Receptor source: an adult who received the AZD1222 COVID-19 vaccine.

This chain connects TRBV6-5 to TRBJ1-1, with 9 bases that match TRBD1. Germline CDR1 MNHEY, CDR2 SVGAGI. The V and J ends lost 8 bases and 2 bases, in that order; junction bases with no gene match: 3. The CDR3 has 13 residues. The CDR3 region is CASDRGGNTEAFF. CDR3 in DNA: TGTGCCAGCGACAGGGGGGGAAACACTGAAGCTTTCTTT.

J is TRBJ1-1 and V is TRBV9; 10 bases are shared with TRBD1. Germline CDR1 is SGDLS and CDR2 is YYNGEE. CDR3 length equals 15 residues. V lost 0 bases, J lost 4 bases, and 3 bases stayed unmatched. CDR3 DNA sequence: TGTGCCAGCAGCGTAGGGGACAGGGGAGGCACTGAAGCTTTCTTT. Protein: CASSVGDRGGTEAFF.

The chain uses TRBV19 and TRBJ1-3; TRBD1 agrees at 9 bases. CDR3 length: 16 residues. CDR1 is LNHDA, CDR2 SQIVND, per germline (reference sequence). J lost 0 bases, V lost 3 bases, and 3 bases had no gene match. CDR3 sequence: CASSIGQGSSGNTIYF. In nucleotides, the CDR3 is TGTGCCAGTAGTATCGGACAGGGGTCCTCTGGAAACACCATATATTTT.

V is TRBV7-2 and J is TRBJ2-7, with TRBD2 as a possible D gene (5 bases). The length of the CDR3 is 14 residues. CDR1 and CDR2 (germline): SGHTA, FQGNSA. Deletions cut 4 bases from V and 1 base from J, with 11 bases between. This CDR3 reads CASSSAVGSYEQYF. The DNA for the CDR3 is TGTGCCAGCAGCTCAGCGGTGGGATCCTACGAGCAGTACTTC.

The chain has TRBV5-1 and TRBJ2-7; D possibly corresponds to TRBD2 (6 bases). Germline assignment: CDR1 SGHRS and CDR2 YFSETQ. The V end was cut by 4 bases, the J end by 2 bases, with 13 bases between. The length of the CDR3 is 14 residues. The CDR3 spells CASSQLTGAYEQYF. The CDR3 coding sequence is TGCGCCAGCAGCCAGCTGACGGGAGCCTACGAGCAGTACTTC.

V and J are TRBV5-6 and TRBJ1-2; no clear D gene. V lost 2 bases and J 6 bases, leaving 11 bases between the germline ends. This CDR3 has 13 amino acids. Germline CDR1 and CDR2: SGHDT and YYEEEE. The chain's CDR3 is CASSLNPLDGYTF. CDR3 DNA sequence: TGTGCCAGCAGCTTAAACCCACTGGATGGCTACACCTTC.

This clone appeared once. The genes are TRBV7-9 and TRBJ1-2, with TRBD1 as a possible D gene (6 bases). This CDR3 is built from 12 residues. Germline lookup yields CDR1 SEHNR and CDR2 FQNEAQ (reference sequence). V lost 5 bases and J 4 bases, leaving 8 bases between the germline ends. The CDR3 nucleotides read TGTGCCAGCAGCCTAGGGGGCTATGGCTACACCTTC. This codes for CASSLGGYGYTF.

The chain has TRBV11-2 and TRBJ2-5; D may correspond to TRBD1 or TRBD2 (5 bases each). This CDR3 is 15 amino acids long. Germline V gene lookup returns CDR1 SGHAT and CDR2 FQNNGV. With 5 bases removed from V and 4 bases from J, the gap between germline ends came to 17 bases. CDR3 in DNA: TGTGCCAGCAGCCGAACACTTATGAGGGGAGAGACCCAGTACTTC. Translating it yields CASSRTLMRGETQYF.

CDR3 DNA: TGTGCCAGCAGCCAGAATACAGGGGCGCGCCCCCAGCATTTT. Protein product: CASSQNTGARPQHF. The V and J genes are TRBV3-1 (or the pseudogene TRBV3-2) and TRBJ1-5, with TRBD1 matching 7 bases. V shed 3 bases, J shed 10 bases, and the junction held 9 bases outside the gene matches. The CDR3 has 14 residues. Germline loops: CDR1 LGHDT, CDR2 YNNKEL (reference sequence).

The gene calls are TRBV14 and TRBJ1-1; no reliable D call. CDR3 length equals 13 residues. V gave up 4 bases and J gave up 0 bases, with 6 bases separating them. Germline V gene lookup returns CDR1 SGHDN and CDR2 FVKESK. The CDR3 DNA is TGTGCCAGCAGCCTCCAGATGAACACTGAAGCTTTCTTT. Amino acids: CASSLQMNTEAFF.

This chain joins TRBV4-1 and TRBJ2-7; no firm D call. CDR3 length equals 16 residues. V was pared by 0 bases and J by 1 base, with 13 bases between. Germline V lookup: CDR1 MGHRA, CDR2 YSYEKL. The CDR3 loop is CASSQDKEGFSYEQYF. The CDR3 DNA follows: TGCGCCAGCAGCCAAGATAAGGAAGGTTTTTCCTACGAGCAGTACTTC.

V gene TRBV19 combines with J gene TRBJ2-1; 7 bases fit TRBD1. The V segment lost 5 bases and the J segment 12 bases; nucleotides outside the gene matches: 10. In germline, CDR1 is LNHDA, CDR2 SQIVND (reference sequence). CDR3 size: 13 residues. The DNA of the CDR3 is TGTGCCAGTAGTCCCGGACAGGAGATAACGCAGTTCTTC. Translated, it gives CASSPGQEITQFF.

The V and J genes are TRBV6-5 and TRBJ2-3; 7 nucleotides match TRBD1. Looked up from germline, CDR1 is MNHEY and CDR2 is SVGAGI. The ends lost 5 bases at V and 1 base at J; junction bases unmatched: 3. The CDR3 has 14 amino acids. CDR3 residues: CASSRQGGTDTQYF. In DNA form, the CDR3 reads TGTGCCAGCAGTCGACAGGGTGGCACAGATACGCAGTATTTT.

The rearrangement uses TRBV14 and TRBJ2-7; TRBD2 matches 10 bases. Trimming removed 4 bases from V and 8 bases from J; junction bases left unmatched: 8. Germline loops: CDR1 SGHDN, CDR2 FVKESK. The length of the CDR3 is 14 residues. The CDR3 DNA sequence: TGTGCCAGCAGCCTAGCGGGGGGACGCGGCAAGCAGTACTTC. The encoded protein is CASSLAGGRGKQYF.

The chain links TRBV11-3 to TRBJ2-1; D is unclear. Deletions cut 0 bases from V and 3 bases from J, with 3 bases between. Per the germline V gene, CDR1 is SGHNT and CDR2 is YENEEA. The CDR3 is made up of 13 amino acids. This CDR3 reads CASSLEVYNEQFF. Here the CDR3 DNA reads TGTGCCAGCAGCTTAGAGGTCTACAATGAGCAGTTCTTC.

The chain carries TRBV5-1 and TRBJ1-4; D perhaps matches TRBD1 (5 bases). The CDR3 covers 16 residues. The V and J ends lost 3 bases and 0 bases respectively, with 12 bases between them. From germline, CDR1 is SGHRS and CDR2 YFSETQ. In nucleotides, the CDR3 is TGCGCCAGCAGCTGTAGACAGTTGGCAACTAATGAAAAACTGTTTTTT. Translated: CASSCRQLATNEKLFF.

This chain connects TRBV9 to TRBJ2-1, with D perhaps matching TRBD2 (5 bases). Per germline, CDR1 SGDLS and CDR2 YYNGEE. The length of the CDR3 is 15 residues. Trimming removed 0 bases at V and 4 bases at J, with 11 bases between. The CDR3 is CASSVDNGNYNEQFF. The CDR3 DNA is TGTGCCAGCAGCGTAGATAACGGGAATTACAATGAGCAGTTCTTC. The whole variable domain, filled in from reference TRBV9 and TRBJ2-1, reads DSGVTQTPKHLITATGQRVTLRCSPRSGDLSVYWYQQSLDQGLQFLIQYYNGEERAKGNILERFSAQQFPDLHSELNLSSLELGDSALYFCASSVDNGNYNEQFFGPGTRLTVL.

This clone was seen only once. V is TRBV18 and J is TRBJ1-2; D unresolved. There are 13 residues in the CDR3. Per the germline V gene, CDR1 is KGHSH and CDR2 is LQKENI. Deletions cut 3 bases from V and 8 bases from J, with 13 bases between. The CDR3 loop is CASSPNEGWGYTF. DNA for the CDR3: TGTGCCAGCTCACCTAATGAGGGCTGGGGCTACACCTTC. The full variable domain, its missing parts supplied by reference TRBV18 and TRBJ1-2, is NAGVMQNPRHLVRRRGQEARLRCSPMKGHSHVYWYRQLPEEGLKFMVYLQKENIIDESGMPKERFSAEFPKEGPSILRIQQVVRGDSAAYFCASSPNEGWGYTFGSGTRLTVV.